This T cell receptor beta chain was identified in a study of technical replicates of blood from several donors. The germline gives CDR1 SGHRS, CDR2 YFSETQ. V was pared by 1 base and J by 0 bases, with 8 bases between. This CDR3 contains 16 residues. Using immunoSEQ multiplex PCR, the repertoire was profiled, and TCRdb retains in-frame clones only, with some absent. The sample lists 65,000 to 85,000 clones, over 80% occurring once. Sequencing input: T cells isolated from PBMCs. This chain uses TRBV5-1 with TRBJ2-6; D is unresolved. This TCR was sampled from a human donor in good health. CDR3 in DNA: TGCGCCAGCAGCTTGTTGGGCCCCTCTGGGGCCAACGTCCTGACTTTC. As protein: CASSLLGPSGANVLTF.